These 25 T cell receptor beta chains came from one sample sequenced in a study of T cell changes during pregnancy in multiple sclerosis. Only in-frame clones appear in the TCRdb table, and some are missing; sequencing was by immunoSEQ multiplex PCR. The sample yields approximately 70,000 clones, 90% to 95% seen once. Sequenced material: CD4+ T cells from peripheral blood mononuclear cells, taken after pregnancy. Receptors were obtained from a female donor with multiple sclerosis, enrolled in a pregnancy study.

This rearrangement joins TRBV21-1 to TRBJ1-5; the D call in the table, TRBD1, was not verified against the DNA. TRBV21-1 is labeled a pseudogene. This CDR3 has 16 amino acids. The CDR3 region is CASSKDIHTPNQPQHF. CDR3 bases: TGTGCCAGCAGCAAAGATATACACACCCCCAATCAGCCCCAGCATTTT.

V gene TRBV5-4 combines with J gene TRBJ2-7; 8 bases are shared with TRBD2. CDR1 is SGHNT, CDR2 YYREEE, per germline (reference sequence). V was pared by 2 bases and J by 1 base, with 5 bases of the junction left unmatched. The CDR3 totals 15 residues. The CDR3 spells CASSFGGGFSYEQYF. The CDR3 bases are TGTGCCAGCAGCTTCGGGGGGGGGTTTTCCTACGAGCAGTACTTC.

DNA of the CDR3: TGTGCCAGCAGCTCCAGCGGGACAGGTAACTACGAGCAGTACTTC. Protein sequence: CASSSSGTGNYEQYF. J is TRBJ2-7 and V is TRBV7-2; a possible D gene is TRBD1 (8 bases). The V gene's germline CDR1 is SGHTA and CDR2 FQGNSA. Trimming took 4 bases from V and 3 from J, leaving 16 bases between them. The CDR3 extends over 15 amino acids.

The gene calls are TRBV6-5 and TRBJ2-1, with 10 positions matching TRBD2. Per the germline V gene, CDR1 is MNHEY and CDR2 is SVGAGI. The J segment lost 7 bases and the V segment lost 0 bases, leaving 6 bases of the junction unmatched. CDR3 length equals 16 residues. CDR3 sequence (DNA): TGTGCCAGCAGTTACTCCCCTAGCGGGAGAATGAATGAGCAGTTCTTC. Translating it yields CASSYSPSGRMNEQFF.

V gene TRBV5-1 combines with J gene TRBJ1-3, with D hard to call. Trimming stripped 0 bases from V and 4 bases from J, with 8 bases between. The CDR3 length is 14 residues. CDR1 SGHRS and CDR2 YFSETQ come from the germline V gene. The CDR3 is CASSLDRGGNTIYF. The DNA of the CDR3 is TGCGCCAGCAGCTTGGACCGAGGGGGAAACACCATATATTTT.

This chain links TRBV7-2 with TRBJ2-5; 7 positions match TRBD2. V lost 4 bases to trimming and J lost 5 bases; unmatched junction nucleotides: 7. Germline assignment: CDR1 SGHTA and CDR2 FQGNSA. This CDR3 is 14 amino acids long. The CDR3 bases are TGTGCCAGCAGCTCCGGGACTAACTCGGAGACCCAGTACTTC. As protein: CASSSGTNSETQYF.

This clone was observed a single time. The rearrangement joins TRBV7-8 to TRBJ1-5; 8 bases agree with TRBD1. The CDR3 covers 15 residues. The trim removed 5 bases at V and 4 bases at J, leaving 7 bases unmatched. Germline V gene lookup returns CDR1 SGHVS and CDR2 FQNEAQ. CDR3 in amino acids: CASSPWTGRNQPQHF. The DNA of the CDR3 is TGTGCCAGCAGCCCCTGGACAGGGAGGAATCAGCCCCAGCATTTT.

The V and J genes are TRBV7-8 and TRBJ1-1, with 9 nucleotides matching TRBD1. Germline V gene data show CDR1 as SGHVS and CDR2 as FQNEAQ. V lost 5 bases and J lost 4; bases outside the gene matches: 5. The CDR3 is 14 amino acids. This CDR3 reads CASSLRTGVTEAFF. The DNA for the CDR3 is TGTGCCAGCAGCCTCAGGACAGGGGTCACTGAAGCTTTCTTT.

This clone was observed once. The chain is built from TRBV5-8 and TRBJ2-6; the match to TRBD2 covers 13 bases. There are 20 residues in the CDR3. Germline CDR1 reads SGHTS; CDR2 reads YDEGEE. The junction had 6 bases not matched to a gene; V was cut back by 0 bases and J by 0 bases. The CDR3 region has the DNA TGTGCCAGCAGCTTGGAGACGTGGACTAGCGGGAGCTCTGGGGCCAACGTCCTGACTTTC. This encodes CASSLETWTSGSSGANVLTF.

The chain combines TRBV7-8 with TRBJ1-4; D is ambiguous. The germline V gene has CDR1 SGHVS and CDR2 FQNEAQ. This CDR3 comprises 22 residues. Deletions cut 5 bases from V and 1 base from J, with 32 bases between. The CDR3: CASSTYRLQLRVEVVTNEKLFF. The CDR3 DNA follows: TGTGCCAGCAGCACGTACAGACTCCAACTGCGGGTAGAGGTTGTAACTAATGAAAAACTGTTTTTT.

This chain uses TRBV9 with TRBJ2-7; 9 nucleotides align to TRBD2. V was clipped by 3 bases and J by 6 bases; unmatched bases: 10. Germline CDR1 reads SGDLS; CDR2 reads YYNGEE. CDR3 length: 15 residues. CDR3 in DNA: TGTGCCAGCAGCGGGCTAGCGGGAAGATACTCCGAGCAGTACTTC. As protein: CASSGLAGRYSEQYF.

The chain links TRBV5-1 to TRBJ2-5, with 12 bases lining up with TRBD2. V lost 4 bases, J lost 3 bases, and 7 bases stayed unmatched. Germline V gene sequence: CDR1 SGHRS, CDR2 YFSETQ. The CDR3 is 16 residues long. This chain's CDR3 is CASSRGLAGREETQYF. The CDR3 DNA is TGCGCCAGCAGCCGTGGACTAGCGGGACGTGAAGAGACCCAGTACTTC.

This rearrangement joins TRBV7-2 to TRBJ2-1, with 9 bases identical to TRBD2. This CDR3 comprises 21 residues. Germline loops: CDR1 SGHTA, CDR2 FQGNSA. Unmatched junction bases numbered 24, after V lost 0 bases and J lost 9 bases. The chain's CDR3 is CASSLALRASGKDILVGEQFF. The CDR3 DNA follows: TGTGCCAGCAGCTTAGCGCTCCGGGCTAGCGGGAAAGATATTCTCGTCGGTGAGCAGTTCTTC. Combining the CDR3 with reference TRBV7-2 and TRBJ2-1 gives the whole variable domain GAGVSQSPSNKVTEKGKDVELRCDPISGHTALYWYRQSLGQGLEFLIYFQGNSAPDKSGLPSDRFSAERTGGSVSTLTIQRTQQEDSAVYLCASSLALRASGKDILVGEQFFGPGTRLTVL.

The V and J genes are TRBV28 and TRBJ1-1; D perhaps matches TRBD1 (6 bases). The CDR3 has 15 residues. In germline, CDR1 is MDHEN, CDR2 SYDVKM. V lost 3 bases and J lost 2, with 13 bases in between. The CDR3 sequence is CASSFGGRPNTEAFF. Written as DNA, the CDR3 is TGTGCCAGCAGTTTTGGGGGCAGGCCCAACACTGAAGCTTTCTTT.

The rearrangement joins TRBV7-2 to TRBJ1-4, with TRBD1 identical over 11 bases. Germline values: CDR1 SGHTA, CDR2 FQGNSA. V lost 1 base to trimming and J lost 10 bases; unmatched junction nucleotides: 8. This CDR3 is built from 16 residues. CDR3 nucleotides: TGTGCCAGCAGCTTAGTAGGAGGGACAGGGGGTGGAAAACTGTTTTTT. It translates to CASSLVGGTGGGKLFF.

The genes are TRBV7-9 and TRBJ2-1; perhaps TRBD1 as D (5 bases). The CDR3 totals 11 residues. Germline assignment: CDR1 SEHNR and CDR2 FQNEAQ (reference sequence). Trimming pared 5 bases from V and 7 bases from J, leaving 6 bases between. The CDR3 DNA sequence: TGTGCCAGCAGCCCAGGGAATGAGCAGTTCTTC. Amino acid sequence: CASSPGNEQFF. The full variable domain, its missing parts supplied by reference TRBV7-9 and TRBJ2-1, is DTGVSQNPRHKITKRGQNVTFRCDPISEHNRLYWYRQTLGQGPEFLTYFQNEAQLEKSRLLSDRFSAERPKGSFSTLEIQRTEQGDSAMYLCASSPGNEQFFGPGTRLTVL.

The chain recombines TRBV5-8 with TRBJ2-1, with 9 bases aligning to TRBD1. This CDR3 spans 15 amino acids. CDR1 and CDR2 (germline): SGHTS, YDEGEE. With 2 bases clipped from V and 4 bases from J, the junction kept 4 bases outside the gene matches. The CDR3 spells CASSLQGARYNEQFF. For the CDR3, the DNA is TGTGCCAGCAGCTTACAGGGGGCGAGGTACAATGAGCAGTTCTTC.

The chain uses TRBV2 and TRBJ1-2; D uncertain. This CDR3 region has 12 residues. CDR1 SNHLY and CDR2 FYNNEI come from the germline V gene. The V gene lost 0 bases and the J gene lost 6 bases, with 5 bases spanning the gap. The CDR3 nucleotides are TGTGCCAGCAGTGAAGCGCGTGATGGCTACACCTTC. This gives the protein CASSEARDGYTF.

This clone was seen once. The chain uses TRBV7-2 and TRBJ2-5; D may be TRBD1 (5 bases). There are 14 residues in the CDR3. The V and J ends lost 5 bases and 3 bases respectively, with 13 bases between them. In germline, CDR1 is SGHTA, CDR2 FQGNSA. The CDR3 DNA sequence: TGTGCCAGCAGCCGACAGCCCGATAAAGAGACCCAGTACTTC. It specifies CASSRQPDKETQYF.

This clone came up once. The V call is TRBV5-4, the J call TRBJ2-7, with TRBD2 as a possible D gene (7 bases). This CDR3 is 15 amino acids long. Germline V CDR1 and CDR2: SGHNT, YYREEE (reference sequence). V gave up 2 bases and J gave up 6 bases, with 18 bases separating them. The CDR3 DNA is TGTGCCAGCAGCTTACCAATGCGGGGGCATCGCGAGCAGTACTTC. Translating it yields CASSLPMRGHREQYF.

This chain links TRBV11-2 with TRBJ2-7, with 9 bases lining up with TRBD1. Germline CDR1 reads SGHAT; CDR2 reads FQNNGV. The CDR3 is made up of 15 amino acids. The V and J ends lost 5 bases and 5 bases, in that order; junction bases with no gene match: 10. CDR3 residues: CASSATGTGLNEQYF. The CDR3 DNA reads TGTGCCAGCAGCGCAACCGGGACAGGGTTGAACGAGCAGTACTTC.

The chain carries TRBV7-6 and TRBJ2-1, with a weak D call TRBD2 (5 bases). V shed 2 bases and J shed 5 bases, with 19 bases lying between them. CDR1 and CDR2 (germline): SGHVS, FNYEAQ. The CDR3 has 17 amino acids. The CDR3 sequence: CASSLTLAGSTHNEQFF. CDR3 DNA: TGTGCCAGCAGCTTAACCCTAGCCGGCTCCACTCACAATGAGCAGTTCTTC.

V usage is TRBV5-1 and J usage is TRBJ2-3, with D hard to call. The CDR3 contains 14 residues. CDR1 is SGHRS, CDR2 YFSETQ, per germline. V lost 0 bases, J lost 2 bases, and 7 bases lay in between. The CDR3 sequence: CASSLGHTTDTQYF. The CDR3 nucleotides read TGCGCCAGCAGCTTGGGTCACACCACAGATACGCAGTATTTT.

V usage is TRBV15 and J usage is TRBJ2-7; the D gene is possibly TRBD1 (6 bases). V was clipped by 4 bases and J by 9 bases, with 22 bases between them. Germline V gives CDR1 LNHNV, CDR2 YYDKDF (reference sequence). This CDR3 contains 15 residues. This CDR3 is CATSTSGQLTKVQYF. CDR3 nucleotide sequence: TGTGCCACCAGCACCTCTGGACAGCTCACCAAGGTGCAGTACTTC.

V usage is TRBV7-2 and J usage is TRBJ2-7; 13 bases match TRBD2. The CDR3 totals 18 residues. Germline CDR1 is SGHTA and CDR2 is FQGNSA. Unmatched junction bases numbered 17, after V lost 5 bases and J lost 7 bases. The CDR3 sequence: CASSLAPLLAGGPGEQYF. The CDR3 DNA sequence: TGTGCCAGCAGCCTCGCCCCCCTACTAGCGGGAGGGCCAGGGGAGCAGTACTTC.